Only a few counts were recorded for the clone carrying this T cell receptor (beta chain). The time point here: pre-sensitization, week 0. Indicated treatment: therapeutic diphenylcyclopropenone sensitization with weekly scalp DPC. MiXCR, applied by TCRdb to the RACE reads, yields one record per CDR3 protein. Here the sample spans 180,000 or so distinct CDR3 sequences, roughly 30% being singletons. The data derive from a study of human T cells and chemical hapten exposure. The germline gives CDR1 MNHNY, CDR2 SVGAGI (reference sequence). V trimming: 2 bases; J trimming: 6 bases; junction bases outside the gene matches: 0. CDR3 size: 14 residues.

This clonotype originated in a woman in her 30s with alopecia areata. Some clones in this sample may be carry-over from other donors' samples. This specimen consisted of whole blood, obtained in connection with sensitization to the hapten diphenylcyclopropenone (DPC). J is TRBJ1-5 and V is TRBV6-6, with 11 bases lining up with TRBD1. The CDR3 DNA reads TGTGCCAGCAGTTACGGGACAGGGGGTCAGCCCCAGCATTTT. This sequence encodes CASSYGTGGQPQHF.